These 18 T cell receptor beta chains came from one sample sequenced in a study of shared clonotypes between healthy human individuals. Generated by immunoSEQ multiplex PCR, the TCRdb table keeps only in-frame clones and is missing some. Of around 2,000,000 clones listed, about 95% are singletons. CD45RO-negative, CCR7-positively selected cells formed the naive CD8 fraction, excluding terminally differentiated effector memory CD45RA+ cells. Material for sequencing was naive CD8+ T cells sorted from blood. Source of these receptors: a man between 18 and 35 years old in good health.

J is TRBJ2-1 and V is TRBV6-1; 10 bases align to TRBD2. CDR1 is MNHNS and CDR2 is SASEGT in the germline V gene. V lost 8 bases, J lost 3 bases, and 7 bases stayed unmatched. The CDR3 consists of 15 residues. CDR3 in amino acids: CASEQLAGVYNEQFF. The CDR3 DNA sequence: TGTGCCAGCGAACAGCTAGCGGGAGTCTACAATGAGCAGTTCTTC.

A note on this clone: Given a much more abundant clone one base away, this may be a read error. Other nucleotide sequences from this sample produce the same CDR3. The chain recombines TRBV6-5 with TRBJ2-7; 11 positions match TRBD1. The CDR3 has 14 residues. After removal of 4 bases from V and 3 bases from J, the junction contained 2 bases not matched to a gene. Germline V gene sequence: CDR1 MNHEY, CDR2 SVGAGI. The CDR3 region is CASSSGTGGYEQYF. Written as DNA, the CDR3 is TGTGCCAGCAGTTCCGGGACAGGGGGCTACGAGCAGTACTTC.

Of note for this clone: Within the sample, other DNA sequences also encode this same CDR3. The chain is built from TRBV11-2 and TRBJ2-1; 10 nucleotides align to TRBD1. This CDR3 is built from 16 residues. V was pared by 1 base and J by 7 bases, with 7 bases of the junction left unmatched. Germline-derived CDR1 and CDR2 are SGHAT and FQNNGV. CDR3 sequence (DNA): TGTGCCAGCAGCTTAGGCCCCGGGACAGGGGATAATGAGCAGTTCTTC. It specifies CASSLGPGTGDNEQFF.

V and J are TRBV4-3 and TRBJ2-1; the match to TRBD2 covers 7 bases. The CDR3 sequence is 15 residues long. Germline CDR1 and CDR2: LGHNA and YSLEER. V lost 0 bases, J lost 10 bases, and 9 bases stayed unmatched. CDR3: CASSQDLTSAMEQFF. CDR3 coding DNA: TGCGCCAGCAGCCAAGATCTCACTAGCGCCATGGAGCAGTTCTTC.

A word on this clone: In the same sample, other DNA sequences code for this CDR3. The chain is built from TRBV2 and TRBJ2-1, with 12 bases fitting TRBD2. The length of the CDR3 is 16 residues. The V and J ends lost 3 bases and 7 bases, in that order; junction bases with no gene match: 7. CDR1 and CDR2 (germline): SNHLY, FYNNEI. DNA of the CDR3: TGTGCCAGCAGTGACTTGCTAGCGGGAGGGCCGAATGAGCAGTTCTTC. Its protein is CASSDLLAGGPNEQFF.

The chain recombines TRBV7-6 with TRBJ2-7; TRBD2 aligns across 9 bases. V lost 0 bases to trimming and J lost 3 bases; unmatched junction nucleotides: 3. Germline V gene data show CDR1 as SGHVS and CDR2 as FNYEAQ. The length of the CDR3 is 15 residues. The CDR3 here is CASSLASGGLYEQYF. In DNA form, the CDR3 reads TGTGCCAGCAGCTTAGCTAGCGGGGGCCTCTACGAGCAGTACTTC.

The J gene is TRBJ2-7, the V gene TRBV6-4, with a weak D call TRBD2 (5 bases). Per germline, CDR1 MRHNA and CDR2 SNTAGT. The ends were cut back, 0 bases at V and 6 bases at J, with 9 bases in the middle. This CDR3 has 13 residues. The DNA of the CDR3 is TGTGCCAGCAGTGACTCCCCAAGCGGCGAGCAGTACTTC. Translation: CASSDSPSGEQYF.

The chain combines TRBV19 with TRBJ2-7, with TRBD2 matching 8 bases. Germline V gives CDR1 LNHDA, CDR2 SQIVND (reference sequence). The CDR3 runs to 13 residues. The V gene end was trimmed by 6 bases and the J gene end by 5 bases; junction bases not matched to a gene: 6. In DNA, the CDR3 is TGTGCCAGTAGGGCGCGGGGGGCCGACGAGCAGTACTTC. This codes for CASRARGADEQYF.

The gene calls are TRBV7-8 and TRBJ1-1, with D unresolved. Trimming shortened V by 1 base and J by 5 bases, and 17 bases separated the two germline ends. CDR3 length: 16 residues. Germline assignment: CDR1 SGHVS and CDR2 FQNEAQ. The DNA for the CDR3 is TGTGCCAGCAGCTTAGGCGCCGGGGAGCTGACGACTGAAGCTTTCTTT. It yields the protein CASSLGAGELTTEAFF.

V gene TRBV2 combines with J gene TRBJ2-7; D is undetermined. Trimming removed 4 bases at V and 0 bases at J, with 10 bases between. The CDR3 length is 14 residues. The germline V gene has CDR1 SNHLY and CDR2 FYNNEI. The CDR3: CASSGPSSSYEQYF. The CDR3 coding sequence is TGTGCCAGCAGTGGGCCTTCCAGCTCCTACGAGCAGTACTTC. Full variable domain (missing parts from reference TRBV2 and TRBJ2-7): EPEVTQTPSHQVTQMGQEVILRCVPISNHLYFYWYRQILGQKVEFLVSFYNNEISEKSEIFDDQFSVERPDGSNFTLKIRSTKLEDSAMYFCASSGPSSSYEQYFGPGTRLTVT.

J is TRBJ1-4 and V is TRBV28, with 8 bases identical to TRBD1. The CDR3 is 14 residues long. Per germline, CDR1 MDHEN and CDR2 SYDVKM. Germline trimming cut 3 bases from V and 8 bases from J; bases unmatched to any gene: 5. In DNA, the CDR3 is TGTGCCAGCAGTTTTAGCAGGGGGCAGGAAAAACTGTTTTTT. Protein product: CASSFSRGQEKLFF.

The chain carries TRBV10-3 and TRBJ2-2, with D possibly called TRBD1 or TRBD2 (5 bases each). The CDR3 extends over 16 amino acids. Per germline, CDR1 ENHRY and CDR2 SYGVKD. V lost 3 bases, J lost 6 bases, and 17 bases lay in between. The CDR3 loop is CAISDPGTLAPGELFF. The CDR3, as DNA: TGTGCCATCAGTGACCCCGGGACGTTAGCACCCGGGGAGCTGTTTTTT.

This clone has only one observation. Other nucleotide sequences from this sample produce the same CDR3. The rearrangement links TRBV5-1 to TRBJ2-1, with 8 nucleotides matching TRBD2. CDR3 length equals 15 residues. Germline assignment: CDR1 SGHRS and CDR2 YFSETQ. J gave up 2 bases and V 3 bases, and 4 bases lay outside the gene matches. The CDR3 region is CASSSGLATYNEQFF. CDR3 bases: TGCGCCAGCAGCTCTGGACTAGCCACCTACAATGAGCAGTTCTTC.

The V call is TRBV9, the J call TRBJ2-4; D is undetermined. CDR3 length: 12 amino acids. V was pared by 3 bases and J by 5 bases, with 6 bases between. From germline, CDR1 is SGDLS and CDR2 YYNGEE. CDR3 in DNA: TGTGCCAGCAGCGGAAAAGAAAACATTCAGTACTTC. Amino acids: CASSGKENIQYF.

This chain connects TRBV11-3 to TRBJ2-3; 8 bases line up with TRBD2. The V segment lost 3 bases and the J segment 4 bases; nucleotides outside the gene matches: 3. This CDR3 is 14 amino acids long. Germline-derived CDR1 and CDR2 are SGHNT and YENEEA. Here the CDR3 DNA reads TGTGCCAGCAGCTTCGCTAGCGGGTCAGATACGCAGTATTTT. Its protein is CASSFASGSDTQYF.

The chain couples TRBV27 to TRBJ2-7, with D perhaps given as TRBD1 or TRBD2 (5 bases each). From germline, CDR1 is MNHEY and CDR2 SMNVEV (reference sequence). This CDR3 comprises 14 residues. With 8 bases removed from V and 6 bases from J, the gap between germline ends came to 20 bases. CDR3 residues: CASAPGTDLGEQYF. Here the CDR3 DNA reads TGTGCCAGCGCCCCCGGGACCGATCTGGGCGAGCAGTACTTC.

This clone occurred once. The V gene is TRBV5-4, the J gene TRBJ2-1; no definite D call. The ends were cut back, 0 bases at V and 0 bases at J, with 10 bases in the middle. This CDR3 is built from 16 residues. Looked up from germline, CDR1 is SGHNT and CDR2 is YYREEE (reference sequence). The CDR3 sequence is CASSLAGGGSYNEQFF. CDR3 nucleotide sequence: TGTGCCAGCAGCTTGGCGGGCGGCGGCTCCTACAATGAGCAGTTCTTC.

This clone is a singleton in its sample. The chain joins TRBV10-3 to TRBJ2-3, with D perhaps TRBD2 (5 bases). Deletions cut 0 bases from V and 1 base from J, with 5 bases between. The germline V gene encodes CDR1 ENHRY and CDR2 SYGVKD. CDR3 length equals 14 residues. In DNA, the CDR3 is TGTGCCATCAGTGAGTCGCGGGGCACAGATACGCAGTATTTT. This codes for CAISESRGTDTQYF.